These 3 T cell receptor beta chains originate from one sample sequenced in a study of cytomegalovirus exposure and HLA in healthy donors. The PCR contained 60 Vbeta and 13 Jbeta primers. Data came from immunoSEQ multiplex PCR; TCRdb stores just in-frame clones and leaves some out. This table holds roughly 73,000 clones. The sequenced sample consisted of PBMCs. These TCRs come from a man aged 50 or older in good health and CMV-seropositive.

V is TRBV5-4 and J is TRBJ2-3, with a tentative D call TRBD2 (6 bases). The CDR3 sequence is 15 residues long. Trimming cost V 4 bases and J 2 bases, with 14 bases left between them. CDR1 is SGHNT and CDR2 is YYREEE in the germline V gene (reference sequence). The CDR3 bases are TGTGCCAGCAGCCCCGGGGGTGAGGCCACAGATACGCAGTATTTT. Encoded protein: CASSPGGEATDTQYF.

The V call is TRBV27, the J call TRBJ1-2, with TRBD1 matching 8 bases. The CDR3 runs 14 residues. CDR1 is MNHEY, CDR2 SMNVEV, per germline (reference sequence). Trimming took 6 bases from V and 3 from J; bases not matched to a gene: 6. The CDR3 reads CASSWGGQDYGYTF. The CDR3 region has the DNA TGTGCCAGCAGCTGGGGGGGACAGGACTATGGCTACACCTTC.

The chain is built from TRBV4-2 and TRBJ1-4; D uncertain. V dropped 0 bases and J dropped 8 bases, with 10 bases sitting between them. The CDR3 runs 14 residues. CDR1 LGHNA and CDR2 YNFKEQ come from the germline V gene. CDR3 nucleotides: TGTGCCAGCAGCCAAGAGGAAGGAGGGGAAAAACTGTTTTTT. Encoded protein: CASSQEEGGEKLFF.